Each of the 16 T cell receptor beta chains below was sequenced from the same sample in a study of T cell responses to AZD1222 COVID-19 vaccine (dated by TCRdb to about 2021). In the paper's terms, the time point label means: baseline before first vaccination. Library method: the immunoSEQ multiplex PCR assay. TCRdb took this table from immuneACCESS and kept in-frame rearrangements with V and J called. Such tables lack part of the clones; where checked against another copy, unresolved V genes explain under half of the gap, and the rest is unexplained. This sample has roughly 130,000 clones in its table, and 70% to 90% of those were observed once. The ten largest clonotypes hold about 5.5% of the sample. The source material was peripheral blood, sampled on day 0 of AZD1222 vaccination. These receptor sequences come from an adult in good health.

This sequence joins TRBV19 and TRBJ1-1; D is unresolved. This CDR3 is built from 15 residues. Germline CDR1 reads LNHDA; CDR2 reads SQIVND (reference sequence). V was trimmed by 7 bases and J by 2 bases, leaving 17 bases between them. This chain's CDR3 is CASTATRAVNTEAFF. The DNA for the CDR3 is TGTGCCAGTACCGCTACCCGGGCCGTAAACACTGAAGCTTTCTTT. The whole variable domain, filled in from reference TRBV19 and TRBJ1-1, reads DGGITQSPKYLFRKEGQNVTLSCEQNLNHDAMYWYRQDPGQGLRLIYYSQIVNDFQKGDIAEGYSVSREKKESFPLTVTSAQKNPTAFYLCASTATRAVNTEAFFGQGTRLTVV.

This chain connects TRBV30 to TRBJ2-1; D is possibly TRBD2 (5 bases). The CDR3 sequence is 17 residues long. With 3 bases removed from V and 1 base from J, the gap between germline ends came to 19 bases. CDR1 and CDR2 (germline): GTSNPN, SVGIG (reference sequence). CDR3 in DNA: TGTGCCTGGAGGGACCACTTCTCAGCGGAGTCCTACAATGAGCAGTTCTTC. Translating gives CAWRDHFSAESYNEQFF.

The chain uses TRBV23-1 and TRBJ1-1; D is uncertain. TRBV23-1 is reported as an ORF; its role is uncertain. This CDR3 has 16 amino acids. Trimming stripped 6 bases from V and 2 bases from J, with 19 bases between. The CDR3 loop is CASSRIFGLGNTEAFF. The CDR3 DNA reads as TGCGCCAGCAGCCGAATTTTTGGCCTGGGTAACACTGAAGCTTTCTTT.

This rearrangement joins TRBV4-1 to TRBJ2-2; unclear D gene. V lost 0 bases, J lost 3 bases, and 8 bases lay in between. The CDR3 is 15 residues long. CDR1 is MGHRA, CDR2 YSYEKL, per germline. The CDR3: CASSQDWPYTGELFF. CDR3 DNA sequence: TGCGCCAGCAGCCAAGATTGGCCGTACACCGGGGAGCTGTTTTTT.

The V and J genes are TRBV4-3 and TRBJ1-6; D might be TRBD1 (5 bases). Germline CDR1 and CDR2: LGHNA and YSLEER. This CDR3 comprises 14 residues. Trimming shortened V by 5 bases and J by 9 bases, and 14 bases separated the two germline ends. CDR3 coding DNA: TGCGCCAGCAGCGAAGGGGAGGTTGGTTCACCCCTCCACTTT. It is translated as CASSEGEVGSPLHF.

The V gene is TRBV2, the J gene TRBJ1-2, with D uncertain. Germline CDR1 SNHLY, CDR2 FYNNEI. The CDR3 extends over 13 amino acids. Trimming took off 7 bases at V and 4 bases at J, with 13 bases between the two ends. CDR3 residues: CASNPPQAYGYTF. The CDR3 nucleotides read TGTGCCAGCAACCCCCCCCAGGCCTATGGCTACACCTTC. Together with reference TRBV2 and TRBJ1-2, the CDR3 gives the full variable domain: EPEVTQTPSHQVTQMGQEVILRCVPISNHLYFYWYRQILGQKVEFLVSFYNNEISEKSEIFDDQFSVERPDGSNFTLKIRSTKLEDSAMYFCASNPPQAYGYTFGSGTRLTVV.

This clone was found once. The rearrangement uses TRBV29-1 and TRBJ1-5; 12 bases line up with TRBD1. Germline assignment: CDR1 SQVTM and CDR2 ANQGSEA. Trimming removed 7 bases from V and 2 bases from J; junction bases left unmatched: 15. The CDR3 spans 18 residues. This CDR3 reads CSALTGTGGSLGNQPQHF. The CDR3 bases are TGCAGCGCCCTCACCGGGACAGGGGGCTCTTTAGGCAATCAGCCCCAGCATTTT.

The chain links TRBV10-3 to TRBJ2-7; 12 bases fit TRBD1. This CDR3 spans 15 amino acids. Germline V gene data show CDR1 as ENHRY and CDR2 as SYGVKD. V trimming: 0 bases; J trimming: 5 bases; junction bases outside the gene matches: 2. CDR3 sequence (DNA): TGTGCCATCAGTGAGTCGAGGGACAGGGGGCACGAGCAGTACTTC. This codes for CAISESRDRGHEQYF.

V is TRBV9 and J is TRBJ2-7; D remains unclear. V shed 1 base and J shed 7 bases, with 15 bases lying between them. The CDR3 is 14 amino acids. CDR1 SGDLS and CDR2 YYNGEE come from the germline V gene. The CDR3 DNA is TGTGCCAGCAGCGTATCCTTGGGTGCGCGGGAGCAGTACTTC. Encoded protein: CASSVSLGAREQYF.

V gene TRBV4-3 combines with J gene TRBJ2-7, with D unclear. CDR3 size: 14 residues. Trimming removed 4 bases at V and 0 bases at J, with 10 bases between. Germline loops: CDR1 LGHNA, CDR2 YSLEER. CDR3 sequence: CASSPRTASYEQYF. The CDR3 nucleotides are TGCGCCAGCAGCCCGCGGACGGCCTCCTACGAGCAGTACTTC.

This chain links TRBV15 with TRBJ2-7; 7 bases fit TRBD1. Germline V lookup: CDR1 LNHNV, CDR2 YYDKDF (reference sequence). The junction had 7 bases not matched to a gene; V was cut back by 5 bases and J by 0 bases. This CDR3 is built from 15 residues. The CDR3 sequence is CATSLRQGPSYEQYF. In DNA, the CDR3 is TGTGCCACCAGCCTACGACAGGGACCCTCCTACGAGCAGTACTTC. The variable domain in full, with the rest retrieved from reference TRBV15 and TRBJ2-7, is DAMVIQNPRYQVTQFGKPVTLSCSQTLNHNVMYWYQQKSSQAPKLLFHYYDKDFNNEADTPDNFQSRRPNTSFCFLDIRSPGLGDTAMYLCATSLRQGPSYEQYFGPGTRLTVT.

CDR3 sequence: CASSFGDRGHQPQHF. CDR3 nucleotides: TGTGCCAGCAGTTTCGGGGACAGGGGACATCAGCCCCAGCATTTT. The rearrangement uses TRBV6-5 and TRBJ1-5; 10 positions agree with TRBD1. Trimming cost V 4 bases and J 5 bases; bases outside gene matches: 5. Germline V CDR1 and CDR2: MNHEY, SVGAGI. This CDR3 spans 15 amino acids.

The CDR3 DNA reads as TGTGCCAGCAGCCAAGAAGCGCTAGCGGGGATCCAAGAGACCCAGTACTTC. Residues: CASSQEALAGIQETQYF. The genes are TRBV4-2 and TRBJ2-5; 9 bases align to TRBD2. The CDR3 runs to 17 residues. Looked up from germline, CDR1 is LGHNA and CDR2 is YNFKEQ. V was pared by 0 bases and J by 1 base, with 6 bases of the junction left unmatched.

For the CDR3, the DNA is TGTGCCAGCAGCTTGGGACAGAACTACGAGCAGTACTTC. Encoded protein: CASSLGQNYEQYF. This rearrangement joins TRBV5-4 to TRBJ2-7; weak D call: TRBD1 (5 bases). CDR1 and CDR2 (germline): SGHNT, YYREEE (reference sequence). Trimming removed 0 bases at V and 3 bases at J, with 7 bases between. CDR3 length equals 13 residues. The whole variable domain, remainder taken from reference TRBV5-4 and TRBJ2-7, is ETGVTQSPTHLIKTRGQQVTLRCSSQSGHNTVSWYQQALGQGPQFIFQYYREEENGRGNFPPRFSGLQFPNYSSELNVNALELDDSALYLCASSLGQNYEQYFGPGTRLTVT.

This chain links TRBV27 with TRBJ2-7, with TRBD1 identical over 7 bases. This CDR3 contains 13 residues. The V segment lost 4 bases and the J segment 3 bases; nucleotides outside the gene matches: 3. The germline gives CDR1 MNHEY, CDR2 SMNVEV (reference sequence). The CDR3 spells CASSYGTVYEQYF. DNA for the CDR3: TGTGCCAGCAGTTACGGGACAGTCTACGAGCAGTACTTC.

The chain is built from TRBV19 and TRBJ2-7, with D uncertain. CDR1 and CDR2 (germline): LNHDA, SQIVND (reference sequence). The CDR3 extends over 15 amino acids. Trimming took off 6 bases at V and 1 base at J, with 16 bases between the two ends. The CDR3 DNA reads TGTGCCAGTAGGACTTCACTGTCCCATTCCTACGAGCAGTACTTC. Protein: CASRTSLSHSYEQYF.